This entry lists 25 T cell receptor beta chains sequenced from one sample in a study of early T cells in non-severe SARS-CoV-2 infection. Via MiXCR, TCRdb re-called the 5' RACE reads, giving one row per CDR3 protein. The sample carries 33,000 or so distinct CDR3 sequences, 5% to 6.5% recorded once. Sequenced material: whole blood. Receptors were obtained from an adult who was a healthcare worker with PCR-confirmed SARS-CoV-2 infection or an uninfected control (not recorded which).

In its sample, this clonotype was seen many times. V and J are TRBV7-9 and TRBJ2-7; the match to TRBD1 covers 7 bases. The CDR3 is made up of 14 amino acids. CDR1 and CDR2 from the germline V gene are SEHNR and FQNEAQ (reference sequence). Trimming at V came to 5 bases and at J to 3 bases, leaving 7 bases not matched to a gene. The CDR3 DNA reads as TGTGCCAGCAGCCGAGGGGGCAGAGACTACGAGCAGTACTTC. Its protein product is CASSRGGRDYEQYF.

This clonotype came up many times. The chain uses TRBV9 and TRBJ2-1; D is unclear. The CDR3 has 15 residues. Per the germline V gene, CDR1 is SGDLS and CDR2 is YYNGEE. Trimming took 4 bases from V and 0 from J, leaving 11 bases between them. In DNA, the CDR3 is TGTGCCAGCAGCACCACTTCGAGCTCCTACAATGAGCAGTTCTTC. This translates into CASSTTSSSYNEQFF. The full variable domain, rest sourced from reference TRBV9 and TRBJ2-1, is DSGVTQTPKHLITATGQRVTLRCSPRSGDLSVYWYQQSLDQGLQFLIQYYNGEERAKGNILERFSAQQFPDLHSELNLSSLELGDSALYFCASSTTSSSYNEQFFGPGTRLTVL.

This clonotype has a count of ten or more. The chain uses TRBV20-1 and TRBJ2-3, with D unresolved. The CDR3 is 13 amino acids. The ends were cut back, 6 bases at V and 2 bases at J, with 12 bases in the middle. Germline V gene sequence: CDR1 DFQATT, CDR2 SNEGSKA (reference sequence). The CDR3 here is CSAIFPFTDTQYF. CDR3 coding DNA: TGCAGTGCCATCTTCCCGTTCACAGATACGCAGTATTTT.

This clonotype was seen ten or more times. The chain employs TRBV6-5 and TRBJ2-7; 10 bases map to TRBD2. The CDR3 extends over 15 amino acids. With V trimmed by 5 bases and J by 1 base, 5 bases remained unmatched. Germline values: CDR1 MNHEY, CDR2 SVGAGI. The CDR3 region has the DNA TGTGCCAGCAGTCCGGAGGGACTAGCGTCCTACGAGCAGTACTTC. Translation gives CASSPEGLASYEQYF.

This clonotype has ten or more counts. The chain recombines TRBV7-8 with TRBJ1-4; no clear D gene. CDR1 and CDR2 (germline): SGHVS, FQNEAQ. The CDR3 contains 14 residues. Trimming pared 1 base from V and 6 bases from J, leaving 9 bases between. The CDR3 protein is CASSLGRRYEKLFF. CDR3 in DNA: TGTGCCAGCAGCTTAGGCAGGCGGTATGAAAAACTGTTTTTT.

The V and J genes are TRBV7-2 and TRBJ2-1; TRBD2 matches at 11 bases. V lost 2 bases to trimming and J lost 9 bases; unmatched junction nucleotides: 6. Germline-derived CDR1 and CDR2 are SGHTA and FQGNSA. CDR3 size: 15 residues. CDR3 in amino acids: CASSLILAGDAEQFF. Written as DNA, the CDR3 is TGTGCCAGCAGCTTAATACTAGCGGGAGATGCTGAGCAGTTCTTC.

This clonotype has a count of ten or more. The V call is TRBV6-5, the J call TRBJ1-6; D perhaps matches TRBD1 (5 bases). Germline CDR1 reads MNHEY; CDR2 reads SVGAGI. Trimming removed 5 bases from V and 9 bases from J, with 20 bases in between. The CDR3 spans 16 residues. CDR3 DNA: TGTGCCAGCAGTCCCCGGGACCGACTAAGGGGTTCACCCCTCCACTTT. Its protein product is CASSPRDRLRGSPLHF.

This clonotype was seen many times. The CDR3 bases are TGTGCCAGCAGCTTGGAAGCAACAGATACGCAGTATTTT. Translation: CASSLEATDTQYF. The chain has TRBV5-6 and TRBJ2-3; D gene unclear. The CDR3 length is 13 residues. In germline, CDR1 is SGHDT, CDR2 YYEEEE. V was cut by 0 bases and J by 3 bases, with 5 bases left in between. Based on the CDR3 plus reference TRBV5-6 and TRBJ2-3, the full variable domain is DAGVTQSPTHLIKTRGQQVTLRCSPKSGHDTVSWYQQALGQGPQFIFQYYEEEERQRGNFPDRFSGHQFPNYSSELNVNALLLGDSALYLCASSLEATDTQYFGPGTRLTVL.

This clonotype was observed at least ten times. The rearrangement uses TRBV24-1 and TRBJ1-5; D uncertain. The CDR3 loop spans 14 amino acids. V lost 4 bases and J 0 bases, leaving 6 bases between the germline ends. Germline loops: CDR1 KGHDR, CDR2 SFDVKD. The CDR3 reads CATSDQDSNQPQHF. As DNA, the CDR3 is TGTGCCACCAGTGACCAGGATAGCAATCAGCCCCAGCATTTT.

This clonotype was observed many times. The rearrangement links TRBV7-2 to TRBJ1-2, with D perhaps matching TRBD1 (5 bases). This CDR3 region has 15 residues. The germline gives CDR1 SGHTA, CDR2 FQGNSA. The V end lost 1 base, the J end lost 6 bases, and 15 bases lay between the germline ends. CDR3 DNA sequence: TGTGCCAGCAGCTTAGGGGGGATATTGTCGGATGGCTACACCTTC. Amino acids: CASSLGGILSDGYTF.

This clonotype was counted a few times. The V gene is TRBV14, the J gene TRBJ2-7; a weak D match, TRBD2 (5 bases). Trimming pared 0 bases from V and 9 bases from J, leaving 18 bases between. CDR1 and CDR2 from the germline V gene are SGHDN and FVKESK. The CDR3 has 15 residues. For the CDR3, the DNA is TGTGCCAGCAGCCAAGATCGGGGATTACTACGAGTGCAGTACTTC. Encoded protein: CASSQDRGLLRVQYF.

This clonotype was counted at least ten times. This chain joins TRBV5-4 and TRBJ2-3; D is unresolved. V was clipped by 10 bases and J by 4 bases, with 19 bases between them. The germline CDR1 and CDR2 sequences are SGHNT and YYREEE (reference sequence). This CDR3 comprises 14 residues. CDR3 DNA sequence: TGTGCCCTTCGGAACGGCGGCCCGTCAGATACGCAGTATTTT. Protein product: CALRNGGPSDTQYF.

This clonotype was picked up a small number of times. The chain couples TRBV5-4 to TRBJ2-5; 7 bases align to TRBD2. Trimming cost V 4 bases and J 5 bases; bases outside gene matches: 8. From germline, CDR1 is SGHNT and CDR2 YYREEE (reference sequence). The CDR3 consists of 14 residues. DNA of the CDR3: TGTGCCAGCAGCCCCCGGACTAGTGAGGAGACCCAGTACTTC. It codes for CASSPRTSEETQYF.

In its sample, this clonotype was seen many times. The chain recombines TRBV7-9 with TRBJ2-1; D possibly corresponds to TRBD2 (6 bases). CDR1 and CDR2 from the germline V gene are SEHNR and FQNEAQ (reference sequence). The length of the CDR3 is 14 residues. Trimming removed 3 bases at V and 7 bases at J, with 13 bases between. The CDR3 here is CASSFAGLENEQFF. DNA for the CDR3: TGTGCCAGCAGCTTTGCGGGACTGGAGAATGAGCAGTTCTTC.

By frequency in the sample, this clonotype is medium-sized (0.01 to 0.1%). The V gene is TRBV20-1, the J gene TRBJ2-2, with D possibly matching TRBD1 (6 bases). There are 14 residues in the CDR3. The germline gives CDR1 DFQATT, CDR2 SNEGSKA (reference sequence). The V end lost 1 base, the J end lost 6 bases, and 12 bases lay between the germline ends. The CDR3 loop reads CSARGGQHPGELFF. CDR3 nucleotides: TGCAGTGCTAGAGGGGGGCAGCATCCCGGGGAGCTGTTTTTT.

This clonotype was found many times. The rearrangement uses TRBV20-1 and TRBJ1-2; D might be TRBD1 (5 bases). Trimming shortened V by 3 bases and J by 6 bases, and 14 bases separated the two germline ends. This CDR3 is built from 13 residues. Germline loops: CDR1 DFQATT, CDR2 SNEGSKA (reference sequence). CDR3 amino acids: CSARVPRENGYTF. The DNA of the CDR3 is TGCAGTGCTAGGGTCCCCAGGGAGAATGGCTACACCTTC.

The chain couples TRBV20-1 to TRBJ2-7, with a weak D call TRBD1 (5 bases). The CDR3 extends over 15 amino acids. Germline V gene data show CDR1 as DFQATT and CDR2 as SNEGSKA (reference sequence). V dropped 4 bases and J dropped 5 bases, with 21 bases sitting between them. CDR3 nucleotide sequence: TGCAGTGCTACTGACAGCAGAGTCCGACTTGACGAGCAGTACTTC. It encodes CSATDSRVRLDEQYF.

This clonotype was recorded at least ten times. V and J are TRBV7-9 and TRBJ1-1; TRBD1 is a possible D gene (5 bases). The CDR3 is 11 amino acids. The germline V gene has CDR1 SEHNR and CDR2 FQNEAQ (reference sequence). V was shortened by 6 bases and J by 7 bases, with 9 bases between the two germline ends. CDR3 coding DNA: TGTGCCAGCAGTCAGGGAAGTGAAGCTTTCTTT. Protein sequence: CASSQGSEAFF.

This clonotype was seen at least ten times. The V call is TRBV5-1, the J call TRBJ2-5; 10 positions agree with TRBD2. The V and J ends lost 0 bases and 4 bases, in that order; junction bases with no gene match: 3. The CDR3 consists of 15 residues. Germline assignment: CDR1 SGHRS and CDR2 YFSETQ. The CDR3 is CASSLVPSGRETQYF. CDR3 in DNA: TGCGCCAGCAGCTTGGTACCTAGCGGGAGAGAGACCCAGTACTTC.

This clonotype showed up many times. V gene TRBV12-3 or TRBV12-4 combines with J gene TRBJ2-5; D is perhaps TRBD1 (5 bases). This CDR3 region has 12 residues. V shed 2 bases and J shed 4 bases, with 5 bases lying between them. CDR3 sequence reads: CASSLRGETQYF. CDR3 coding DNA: TGTGCCAGCAGTTTAAGGGGAGAGACCCAGTACTTC.

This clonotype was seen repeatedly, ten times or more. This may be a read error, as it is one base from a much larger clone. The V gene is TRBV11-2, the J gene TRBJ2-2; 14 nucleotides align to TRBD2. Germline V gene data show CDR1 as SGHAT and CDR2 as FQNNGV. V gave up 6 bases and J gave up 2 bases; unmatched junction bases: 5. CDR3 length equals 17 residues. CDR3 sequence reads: CASREGLAGENTGELFF. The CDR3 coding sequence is TGTGCCAGCAGAGAGGGACTAGCGGGAGAAAACACCGGGGAGCTGTTTTTT. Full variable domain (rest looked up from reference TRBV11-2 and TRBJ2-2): EAGVAQSPRYKIIEKRQSVAFWCNPISGHATLYWYQQILGQGPKLLIQFQNNGVVDDSQLPKDRFSAERLKGVDSTLKIQPAKLEDSAVYLCASREGLAGENTGELFFGEGSRLTVL.

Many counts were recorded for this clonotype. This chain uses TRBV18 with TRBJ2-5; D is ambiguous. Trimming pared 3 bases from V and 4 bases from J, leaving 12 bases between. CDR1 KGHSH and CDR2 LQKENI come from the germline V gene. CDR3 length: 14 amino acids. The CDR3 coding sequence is TGTGCCAGCTCACCTGGTTCTCCTCCAGAGACCCAGTACTTC. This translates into CASSPGSPPETQYF.

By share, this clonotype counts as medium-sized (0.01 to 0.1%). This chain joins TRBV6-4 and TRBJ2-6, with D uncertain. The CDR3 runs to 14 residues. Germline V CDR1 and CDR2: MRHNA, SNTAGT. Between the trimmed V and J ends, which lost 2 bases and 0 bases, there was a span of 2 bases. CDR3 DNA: TGTGCCAGCAGTGACAACTCTGGGGCCAACGTCCTGACTTTC. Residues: CASSDNSGANVLTF.

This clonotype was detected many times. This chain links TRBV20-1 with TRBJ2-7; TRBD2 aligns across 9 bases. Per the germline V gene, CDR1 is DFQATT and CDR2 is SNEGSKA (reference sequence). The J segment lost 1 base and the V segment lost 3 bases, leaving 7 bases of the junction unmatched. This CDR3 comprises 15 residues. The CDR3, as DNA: TGCAGTGCTAGTCGGGGCGCGGGAGGGTCCTACGAGCAGTACTTC. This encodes CSASRGAGGSYEQYF.

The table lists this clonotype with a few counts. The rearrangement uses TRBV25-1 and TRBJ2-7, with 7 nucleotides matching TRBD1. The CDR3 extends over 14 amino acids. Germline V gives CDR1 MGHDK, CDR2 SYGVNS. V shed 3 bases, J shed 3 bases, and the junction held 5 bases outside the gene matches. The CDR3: CASSDPGQHYEQYF. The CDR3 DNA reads TGTGCCAGCAGTGACCCGGGACAGCACTACGAGCAGTACTTC.